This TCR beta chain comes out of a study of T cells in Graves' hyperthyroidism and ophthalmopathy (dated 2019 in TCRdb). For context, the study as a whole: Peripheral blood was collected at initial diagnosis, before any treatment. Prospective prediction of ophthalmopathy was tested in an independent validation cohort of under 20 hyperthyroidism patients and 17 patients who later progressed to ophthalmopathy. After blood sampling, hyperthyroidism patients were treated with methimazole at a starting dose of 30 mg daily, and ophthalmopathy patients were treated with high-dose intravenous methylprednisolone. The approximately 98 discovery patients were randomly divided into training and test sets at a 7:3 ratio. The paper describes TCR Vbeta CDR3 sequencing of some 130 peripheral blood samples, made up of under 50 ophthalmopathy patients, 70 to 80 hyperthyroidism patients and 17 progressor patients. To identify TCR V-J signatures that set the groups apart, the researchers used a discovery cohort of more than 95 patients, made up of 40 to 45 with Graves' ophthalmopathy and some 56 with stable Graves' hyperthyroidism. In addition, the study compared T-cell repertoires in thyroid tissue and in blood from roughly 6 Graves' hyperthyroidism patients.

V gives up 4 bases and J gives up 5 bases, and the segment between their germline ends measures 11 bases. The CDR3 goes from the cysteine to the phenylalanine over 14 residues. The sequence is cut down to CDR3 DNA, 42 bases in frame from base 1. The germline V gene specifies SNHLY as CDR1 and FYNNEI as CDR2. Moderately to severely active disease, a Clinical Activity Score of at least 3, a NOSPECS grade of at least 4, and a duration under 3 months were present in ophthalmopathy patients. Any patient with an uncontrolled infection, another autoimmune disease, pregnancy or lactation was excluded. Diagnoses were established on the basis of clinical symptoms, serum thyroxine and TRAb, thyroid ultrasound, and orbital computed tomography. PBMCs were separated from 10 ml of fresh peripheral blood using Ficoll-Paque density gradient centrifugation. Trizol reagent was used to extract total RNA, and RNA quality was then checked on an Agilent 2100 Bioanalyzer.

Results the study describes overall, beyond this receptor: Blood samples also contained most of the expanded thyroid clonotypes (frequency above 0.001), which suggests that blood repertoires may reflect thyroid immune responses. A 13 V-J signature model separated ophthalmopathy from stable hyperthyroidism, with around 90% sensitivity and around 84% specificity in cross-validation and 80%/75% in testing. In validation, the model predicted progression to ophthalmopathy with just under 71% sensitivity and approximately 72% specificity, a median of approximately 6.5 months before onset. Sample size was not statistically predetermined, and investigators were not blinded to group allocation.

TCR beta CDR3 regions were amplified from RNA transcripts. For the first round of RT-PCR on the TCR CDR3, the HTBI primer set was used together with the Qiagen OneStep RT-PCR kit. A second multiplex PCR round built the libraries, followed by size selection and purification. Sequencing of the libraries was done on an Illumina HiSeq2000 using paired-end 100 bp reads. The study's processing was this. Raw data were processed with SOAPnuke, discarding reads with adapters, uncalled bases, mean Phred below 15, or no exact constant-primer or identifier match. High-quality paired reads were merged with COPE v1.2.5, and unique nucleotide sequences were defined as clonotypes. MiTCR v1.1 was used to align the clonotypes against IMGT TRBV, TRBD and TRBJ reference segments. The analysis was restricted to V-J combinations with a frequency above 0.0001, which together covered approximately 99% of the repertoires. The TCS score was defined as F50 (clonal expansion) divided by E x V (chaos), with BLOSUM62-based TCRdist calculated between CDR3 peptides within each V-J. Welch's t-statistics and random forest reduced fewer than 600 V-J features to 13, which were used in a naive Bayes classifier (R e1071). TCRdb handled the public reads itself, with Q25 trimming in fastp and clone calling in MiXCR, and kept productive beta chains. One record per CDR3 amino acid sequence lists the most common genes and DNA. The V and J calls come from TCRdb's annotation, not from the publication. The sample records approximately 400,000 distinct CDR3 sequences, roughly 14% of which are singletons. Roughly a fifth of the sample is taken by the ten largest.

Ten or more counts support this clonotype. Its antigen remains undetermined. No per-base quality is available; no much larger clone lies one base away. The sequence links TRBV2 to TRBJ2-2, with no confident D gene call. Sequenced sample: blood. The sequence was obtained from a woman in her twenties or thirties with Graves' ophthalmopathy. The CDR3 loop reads CASSGSLWTGELFF. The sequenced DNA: TGTGCCAGCAGTGGCTCCCTTTGGACCGGGGAGCTGTTTTTT.